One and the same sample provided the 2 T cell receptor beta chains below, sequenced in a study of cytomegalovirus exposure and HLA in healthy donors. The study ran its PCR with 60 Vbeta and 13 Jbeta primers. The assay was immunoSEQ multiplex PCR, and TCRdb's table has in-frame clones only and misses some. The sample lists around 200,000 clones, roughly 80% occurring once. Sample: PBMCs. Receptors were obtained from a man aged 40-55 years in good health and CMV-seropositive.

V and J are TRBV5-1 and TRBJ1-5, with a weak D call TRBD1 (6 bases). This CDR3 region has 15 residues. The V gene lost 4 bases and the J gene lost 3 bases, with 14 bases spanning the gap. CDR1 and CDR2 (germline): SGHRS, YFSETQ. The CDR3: CASSPATGVNQPQHF. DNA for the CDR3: TGCGCCAGCAGCCCGGCGACAGGAGTCAATCAGCCCCAGCATTTT.

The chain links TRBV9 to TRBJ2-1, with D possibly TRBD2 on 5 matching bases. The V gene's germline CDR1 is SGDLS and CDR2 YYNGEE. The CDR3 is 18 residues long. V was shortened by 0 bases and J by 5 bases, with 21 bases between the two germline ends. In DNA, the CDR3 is TGTGCCAGCAGCGTAGCCCCACTAGGCGACGGGGTCAACAATGAGCAGTTCTTC. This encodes CASSVAPLGDGVNNEQFF.